This TCR beta chain was sequenced in a study of a mutant IDH1 vaccine in newly diagnosed glioma. Sequenced by immunoSEQ multiplex PCR; TCRdb stores in-frame clones only, minus some. The table has 68,000 or so clones, 60% to 85% seen once; the top ten hold roughly 8.2%. Study results and limitations: Changes to the top peripheral T cell clonotypes appeared unrelated to pseudoprogression.

Trimming removed 3 bases from V and 8 bases from J, with 11 bases in between. The CDR3 is 13 amino acids. CDR1 and CDR2 (germline): SGHNT, YYREEE (reference sequence). Time point indicated: baseline, week 1 (first vaccination visit). The sample's treatment: pre-vaccination baseline after standard-of-care therapy. Of note for this clone: Antigen: not known.

The source of this sequence is a man aged 50 or older with glioma. The sample in question was PBMCs, obtained from a glioma patient treated with radiotherapy, temozolomide or both. The chain employs TRBV5-4 and TRBJ1-4; no definite D call. The CDR3 nucleotides are TGTGCCAGCAGCTCCAAGCTGGAAGAAAAACTGTTTTTT. This translates into CASSSKLEEKLFF.